A selection of T cell receptor beta chains follows, all from one sample in a study of identical twins' blood T cells. One entry per CDR3 protein results from TCRdb running MiXCR on the 5' RACE reads. The table has roughly 340,000 distinct CDR3 sequences, approximately 30% seen once. The sequenced sample was PBMCs. These receptors all stem from a woman between 18 and 55 years old in good health. CDR3s include the opening cysteine and the closing phenylalanine or tryptophan. Each record gives: V gene, clone size, D gene, J gene, CDR3 DNA, CDR3 protein. D genes are given only for firm matches. Size values are once, few and many counts, or a class for expanded clones, and some rows have none.

v_call: TRBV20-1
clone_size: many
d_call: .
j_call: TRBJ2-3
cdr3_nt: TGCAGTGCGGCAAGCGGTTCTAGCACAGATACGCAGTATTTT
cdr3_aa: CSAASGSSTDTQYF

v_call: TRBV6-2/TRBV6-3
clone_size: few
d_call: TRBD2
j_call: TRBJ2-2
cdr3_nt: TGTGCCAGCAGGAAAGGGGCGGCTAGCGGTTACACCGGGGAGCTGTTTTTT
cdr3_aa: CASRKGAASGYTGELFF

v_call: TRBV12-3/TRBV12-4
clone_size: many
d_call: .
j_call: TRBJ1-4
cdr3_nt: TGTGCCAGCAGTTTGGGACCGGAAAAACTGTTTTTT
cdr3_aa: CASSLGPEKLFF

v_call: TRBV27
clone_size: .
d_call: .
j_call: TRBJ2-7
cdr3_nt: TGTGCCAGCAGTTATGGGTCGGGGATCGAGCAGTACTTC
cdr3_aa: CASSYGSGIEQYF

v_call: TRBV5-1
clone_size: .
d_call: .
j_call: TRBJ2-3
cdr3_nt: TGCGCCAGCAGCTTGTACCACACAGATACGCAGTATTTT
cdr3_aa: CASSLYHTDTQYF

v_call: TRBV6-6
clone_size: many
d_call: .
j_call: TRBJ1-3
cdr3_nt: TGTGCCAGCAGTCAACGGGGAATAATCTCTGGAAACACCATATATTTT
cdr3_aa: CASSQRGIISGNTIYF

v_call: TRBV7-8
clone_size: few
d_call: TRBD1
j_call: TRBJ1-1
cdr3_nt: TGTGCCAGCAGCTTAGAGAGGACAGGGCATATGGCTTTCTTT
cdr3_aa: CASSLERTGHMAFF

v_call: TRBV11-2
clone_size: few
d_call: TRBD2
j_call: TRBJ2-3
cdr3_nt: TGTGCCAGCAGCCGTAGCGGGGGGTCGAACACAGATACGCAGTATTTT
cdr3_aa: CASSRSGGSNTDTQYF

v_call: TRBV29-1
clone_size: .
d_call: .
j_call: TRBJ2-6
cdr3_nt: TGCAGCGTTGGGATGACAGCCTACTCTGGGGCCAACGTCCTGACTTTC
cdr3_aa: CSVGMTAYSGANVLTF

v_call: TRBV25-1
clone_size: few
d_call: TRBD1
j_call: TRBJ1-6
cdr3_nt: TGTGCCAGCAGTGGATCTGGACAGGCCATCTATAATTCACCCCTCCACTTT
cdr3_aa: CASSGSGQAIYNSPLHF

v_call: TRBV6-2/TRBV6-3
clone_size: .
d_call: .
j_call: TRBJ2-1
cdr3_nt: TGTGCCAGCAGTTTCAGGGACTTCGGGTACAATGAGCAGTTCTTC
cdr3_aa: CASSFRDFGYNEQFF

v_call: TRBV10-3
clone_size: many
d_call: .
j_call: TRBJ1-1
cdr3_nt: TGTGCCATCAGGGGTGGCAGCAACACTGAAGCTTTCTTT
cdr3_aa: CAIRGGSNTEAFF

v_call: TRBV7-9
clone_size: many
d_call: .
j_call: TRBJ1-3
cdr3_nt: TGTGCCAGCAGCTTAGAGGGGCCTGGGGATTTT
cdr3_aa: CASSLEGPGDF

v_call: TRBV11-3
clone_size: .
d_call: TRBD1
j_call: TRBJ2-7
cdr3_nt: TGTGCCAGCAGCTTACCGAAGGGGACAGGGCACGAGCAGTACTTC
cdr3_aa: CASSLPKGTGHEQYF

v_call: TRBV27
clone_size: .
d_call: TRBD2
j_call: TRBJ2-5
cdr3_nt: TGTGCCAGCAGAGATAGCGGGGGAGATAAGACCCAGTACTTC
cdr3_aa: CASRDSGGDKTQYF

v_call: TRBV6-5
clone_size: many
d_call: .
j_call: TRBJ1-2
cdr3_nt: TGTGCCAGCAACAACGGGGCAAACTATGGCTACACCTTC
cdr3_aa: CASNNGANYGYTF

v_call: TRBV20-1
clone_size: few
d_call: .
j_call: TRBJ1-6
cdr3_nt: TGCAGTGCTAGGACGGTGGGCCAAAATAATTCACCCCTCCACTTT
cdr3_aa: CSARTVGQNNSPLHF

v_call: TRBV12-5
clone_size: .
d_call: TRBD1
j_call: TRBJ1-2
cdr3_nt: TGTGCTAGTGGTTCGGACAGGGGGGACTATGGCTACACCTTC
cdr3_aa: CASGSDRGDYGYTF

v_call: TRBV5-1
clone_size: many
d_call: .
j_call: TRBJ2-7
cdr3_nt: TGTGCCAGCAGTTCCAGCTCCTACGAGCAGTACTTC
cdr3_aa: CASSSSSYEQYF

v_call: TRBV5-1
clone_size: few
d_call: .
j_call: TRBJ1-2
cdr3_nt: TGCGCCAGCAGCTTGGTTCCGATGGACGCCCGGCTCTATGGCTACACCTTC
cdr3_aa: CASSLVPMDARLYGYTF

v_call: TRBV9
clone_size: few
d_call: TRBD2
j_call: TRBJ2-2
cdr3_nt: TGTGCCAGCAGCGTCGGACTAGAAAACGGGGAGCTGTTTTTT
cdr3_aa: CASSVGLENGELFF

v_call: TRBV12-3/TRBV12-4
clone_size: few
d_call: TRBD1
j_call: TRBJ2-7
cdr3_nt: TGTGCCAGCAGTTCCCGACTGGGACAGTACGAGCAGTACTTC
cdr3_aa: CASSSRLGQYEQYF

v_call: TRBV15
clone_size: .
d_call: .
j_call: TRBJ2-2
cdr3_nt: TGTGCCACCGGGGCTAGCGTTGGCGGGGAGCTGTTTTTT
cdr3_aa: CATGASVGGELFF

v_call: TRBV12-5
clone_size: .
d_call: .
j_call: TRBJ2-7
cdr3_nt: TGTGCTAGTGGTTTGATACAACTAGCCACCTACGAGCAGTACTTC
cdr3_aa: CASGLIQLATYEQYF

v_call: TRBV29-1
clone_size: few
d_call: .
j_call: TRBJ2-5
cdr3_nt: TGCAGCGTCGACGGGTTCCTGGACCAAGAGACCCAGTACTTC
cdr3_aa: CSVDGFLDQETQYF

v_call: TRBV5-1
clone_size: .
d_call: .
j_call: TRBJ1-4
cdr3_nt: TGCGCCAGCAGCTTGGCCAGTCGCGAAAAACTGTTTTTT
cdr3_aa: CASSLASREKLFF

v_call: TRBV20-1
clone_size: .
d_call: TRBD1
j_call: TRBJ1-4
cdr3_nt: TGCAGTGCCATGACAGGGACTAATGAAAAACTGTTTTTT
cdr3_aa: CSAMTGTNEKLFF

v_call: TRBV5-1
clone_size: few
d_call: TRBD2
j_call: TRBJ2-7
cdr3_nt: TGCGCCAGCAGTTCGACTAGCGGGGTCTACGAGCAGTACTTC
cdr3_aa: CASSSTSGVYEQYF

v_call: TRBV20-1
clone_size: .
d_call: .
j_call: TRBJ1-2
cdr3_nt: TGCAGTGCTACCGGGACGACCTATGGCTACACCTTC
cdr3_aa: CSATGTTYGYTF

v_call: TRBV18
clone_size: .
d_call: .
j_call: TRBJ1-2
cdr3_nt: TGTGCCAGCTCACCAAACTCTGGACCCTCACTTTCTAATGGCTACACCTTC
cdr3_aa: CASSPNSGPSLSNGYTF

v_call: TRBV20-1
clone_size: .
d_call: .
j_call: TRBJ2-4
cdr3_nt: TGCAGTGCTAGGCTGGGTGGTGATGACATTCAGTACTTC
cdr3_aa: CSARLGGDDIQYF

v_call: TRBV15
clone_size: .
d_call: .
j_call: TRBJ1-3
cdr3_nt: TGTGCCACCAACAGAGCTGACGGGACCCGAAACACCATACATTTT
cdr3_aa: CATNRADGTRNTIHF

v_call: TRBV20-1
clone_size: .
d_call: .
j_call: TRBJ2-3
cdr3_nt: TGCAGTGCTAGCTGGCGGAACACAGATACGCAGTATTTT
cdr3_aa: CSASWRNTDTQYF

v_call: TRBV3-1
clone_size: few
d_call: .
j_call: TRBJ2-2
cdr3_nt: TGTGCCAGCAGCCTGAGGGACATCTACACCGGGGAGCTGTTTTTT
cdr3_aa: CASSLRDIYTGELFF

v_call: TRBV4-3
clone_size: few
d_call: TRBD2
j_call: TRBJ2-1
cdr3_nt: TGCGCCAGCAGCCTTCTAGCGGGAGACGCCAATGAGCAGTTCTTC
cdr3_aa: CASSLLAGDANEQFF

v_call: TRBV19
clone_size: few
d_call: .
j_call: TRBJ2-1
cdr3_nt: TGTGCCAGTAGACCTCAGGACGCCTCCTACAATGAGCAGTTCTTC
cdr3_aa: CASRPQDASYNEQFF

v_call: TRBV20-1
clone_size: .
d_call: TRBD1
j_call: TRBJ2-4
cdr3_nt: TGCAGTGCTAGGTCCAGGGGGCCTGGAGCCAAAAACATTCAGTACTTC
cdr3_aa: CSARSRGPGAKNIQYF

v_call: TRBV10-3
clone_size: .
d_call: TRBD2
j_call: TRBJ2-1
cdr3_nt: TGTGCCATCAGACCTTCTAGCGGCTACAATGAGCAGTTCTTC
cdr3_aa: CAIRPSSGYNEQFF

v_call: TRBV29-1
clone_size: .
d_call: .
j_call: TRBJ1-1
cdr3_nt: TGCAGCGTTGTAGTTGGGATTGAAGCTTTCTTT
cdr3_aa: CSVVVGIEAFF

v_call: TRBV13
clone_size: .
d_call: .
j_call: TRBJ1-5
cdr3_nt: TGTGCCAGCAGCCTCCTCCCGGGACGGCCTTTTCCCGATCAGCCCCAGCATTTT
cdr3_aa: CASSLLPGRPFPDQPQHF

v_call: TRBV11-2
clone_size: many
d_call: TRBD1
j_call: TRBJ1-1
cdr3_nt: TGTGCCAGCAGCTCCACACAGGGGCGGGGGACTGAAGCTTTCTTT
cdr3_aa: CASSSTQGRGTEAFF

v_call: TRBV6-2/TRBV6-3
clone_size: .
d_call: TRBD1
j_call: TRBJ1-2
cdr3_nt: TGTGCCAGCAGTTACTCGGGTGGCAGGGGGAACGGCTACACCTTC
cdr3_aa: CASSYSGGRGNGYTF

v_call: TRBV6-1
clone_size: few
d_call: .
j_call: TRBJ1-1
cdr3_nt: TGTGCCAGCAGAAAGACAGACATGAACACTGAAGCTTTCTTT
cdr3_aa: CASRKTDMNTEAFF

v_call: TRBV14
clone_size: few
d_call: .
j_call: TRBJ2-2
cdr3_nt: TGTGCCAGCAGCCCCCCCGGGGTTAGCGGCACCGGGGAGCTGTTTTTT
cdr3_aa: CASSPPGVSGTGELFF

v_call: TRBV9
clone_size: many
d_call: TRBD1
j_call: TRBJ1-4
cdr3_nt: TGTGCCAGCAGTTCTACGGGACAGGGTTTGACTAATGAAAAACTGTTTTTT
cdr3_aa: CASSSTGQGLTNEKLFF

v_call: TRBV11-2
clone_size: few
d_call: .
j_call: TRBJ2-4
cdr3_nt: TGTGCCAGCAGCTGGGCGGGTGGGACCAAAAACATTCAGTACTTC
cdr3_aa: CASSWAGGTKNIQYF

v_call: TRBV5-1
clone_size: .
d_call: .
j_call: TRBJ2-7
cdr3_nt: TGCGCCAGCAGCTTGGATCAGGGCTACTACGAGCAGTACTTC
cdr3_aa: CASSLDQGYYEQYF

v_call: TRBV7-8
clone_size: .
d_call: .
j_call: TRBJ2-3
cdr3_nt: TGTACCAGCAGCCTTAGACAGATCACAGATACGCAGTATTTT
cdr3_aa: CTSSLRQITDTQYF

v_call: TRBV6-5
clone_size: few
d_call: TRBD1
j_call: TRBJ1-2
cdr3_nt: TGTGCCAGCAGGGAACCGACAGGGTCTAACTATGGCTACACCTTC
cdr3_aa: CASREPTGSNYGYTF

v_call: TRBV5-1
clone_size: few
d_call: .
j_call: TRBJ1-2
cdr3_nt: TGCGCCAGCAGCCCCCTAGGGGATCACTATGGCTACACCTTC
cdr3_aa: CASSPLGDHYGYTF

v_call: TRBV7-2
clone_size: once
d_call: .
j_call: TRBJ1-2
cdr3_nt: TGTGCCAGCAGCTTTAGTAGGGGAGAGGATGGCCACACCTTC
cdr3_aa: CASSFSRGEDGHTF

v_call: TRBV5-1
clone_size: .
d_call: TRBD2
j_call: TRBJ2-1
cdr3_nt: TGCGCCAGCAGCTTGGTTAGCGGGGCTTACAATGAGCAGTTCTTC
cdr3_aa: CASSLVSGAYNEQFF

v_call: TRBV25-1
clone_size: few
d_call: .
j_call: TRBJ1-6
cdr3_nt: TGTGCCAGCAGTGAGCACAGAGCGAATTCACCCCTCCACTTT
cdr3_aa: CASSEHRANSPLHF

v_call: TRBV6-2/TRBV6-3
clone_size: few
d_call: .
j_call: TRBJ1-1
cdr3_nt: TGTGCCAGCAGTCGATACCGGGGGATTGAAGCTTTCTTT
cdr3_aa: CASSRYRGIEAFF

v_call: TRBV10-3
clone_size: .
d_call: TRBD2
j_call: TRBJ2-1
cdr3_nt: TGTGCCATTAACACCGGGACTAGCGGATACAATGAGCAGTTCTTC
cdr3_aa: CAINTGTSGYNEQFF

v_call: TRBV20-1
clone_size: few
d_call: .
j_call: TRBJ2-3
cdr3_nt: TGCAGTGCTAGACGGCAGAACACAGATACGCAGTATTTT
cdr3_aa: CSARRQNTDTQYF

v_call: TRBV12-5
clone_size: .
d_call: TRBD2
j_call: TRBJ2-7
cdr3_nt: TGTGCTAGTGGTTTGCCGGTCGTTGGGACTAACTCCTACGAGCAGTACTTC
cdr3_aa: CASGLPVVGTNSYEQYF

v_call: TRBV7-8
clone_size: few
d_call: .
j_call: TRBJ1-5
cdr3_nt: TGTGCCAGCAGCCCCGACAGTTATTATCAGCCCCAGCATTTT
cdr3_aa: CASSPDSYYQPQHF

v_call: TRBV10-3
clone_size: .
d_call: TRBD1
j_call: TRBJ2-3
cdr3_nt: TGTGCCATCAGTGCTGGGACAGGTAAAACAGATACGCAGTATTTT
cdr3_aa: CAISAGTGKTDTQYF